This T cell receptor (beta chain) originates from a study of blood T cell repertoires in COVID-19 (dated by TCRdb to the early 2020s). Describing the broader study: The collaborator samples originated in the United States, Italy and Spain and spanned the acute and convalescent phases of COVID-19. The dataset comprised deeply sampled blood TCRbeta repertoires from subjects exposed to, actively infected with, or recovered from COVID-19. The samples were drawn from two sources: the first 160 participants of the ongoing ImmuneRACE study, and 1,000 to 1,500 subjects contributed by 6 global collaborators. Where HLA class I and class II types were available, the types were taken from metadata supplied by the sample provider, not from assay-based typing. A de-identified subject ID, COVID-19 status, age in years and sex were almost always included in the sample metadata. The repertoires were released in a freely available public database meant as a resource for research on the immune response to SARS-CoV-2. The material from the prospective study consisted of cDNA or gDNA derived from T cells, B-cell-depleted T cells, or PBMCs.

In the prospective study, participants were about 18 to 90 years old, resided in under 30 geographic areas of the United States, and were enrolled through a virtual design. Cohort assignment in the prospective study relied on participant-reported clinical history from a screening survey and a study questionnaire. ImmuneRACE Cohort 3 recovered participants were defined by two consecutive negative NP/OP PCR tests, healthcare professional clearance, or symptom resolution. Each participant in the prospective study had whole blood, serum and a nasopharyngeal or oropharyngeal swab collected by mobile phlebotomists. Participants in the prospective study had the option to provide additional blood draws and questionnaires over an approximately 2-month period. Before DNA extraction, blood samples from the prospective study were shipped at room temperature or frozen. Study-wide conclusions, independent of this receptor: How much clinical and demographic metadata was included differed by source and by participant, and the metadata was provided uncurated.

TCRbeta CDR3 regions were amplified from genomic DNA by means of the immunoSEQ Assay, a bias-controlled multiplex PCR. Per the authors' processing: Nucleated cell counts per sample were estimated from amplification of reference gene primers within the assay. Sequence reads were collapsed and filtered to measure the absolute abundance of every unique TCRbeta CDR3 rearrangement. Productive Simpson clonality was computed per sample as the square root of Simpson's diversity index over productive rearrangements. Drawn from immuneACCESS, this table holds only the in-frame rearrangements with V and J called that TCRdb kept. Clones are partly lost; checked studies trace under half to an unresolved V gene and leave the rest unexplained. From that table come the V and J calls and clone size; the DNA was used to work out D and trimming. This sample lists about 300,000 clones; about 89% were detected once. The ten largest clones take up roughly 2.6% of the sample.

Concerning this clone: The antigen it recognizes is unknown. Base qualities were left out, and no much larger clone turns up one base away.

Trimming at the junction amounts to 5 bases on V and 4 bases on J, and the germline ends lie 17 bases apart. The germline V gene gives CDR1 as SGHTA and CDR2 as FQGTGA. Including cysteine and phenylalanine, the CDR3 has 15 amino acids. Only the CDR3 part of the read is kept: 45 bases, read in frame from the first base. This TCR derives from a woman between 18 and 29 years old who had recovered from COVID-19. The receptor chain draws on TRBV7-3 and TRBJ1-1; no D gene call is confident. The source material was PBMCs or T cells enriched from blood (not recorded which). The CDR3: CASSPTVGRGTEAFF. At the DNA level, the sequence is TGTGCCAGCAGCCCAACTGTGGGCCGGGGCACTGAAGCTTTCTTT.